This T cell receptor (beta chain) was recovered during a study of blood T cell repertoires in COVID-19. Only one count was recorded for this clone. CDR3 length: 12 amino acids. The ends lost 1 base at V and 9 bases at J; junction bases unmatched: 0. In germline, CDR1 is LGHDT, CDR2 YNNKEL (reference sequence). In the authors' methods: Amplification of reference gene primers was used by the study to estimate nucleated cell counts. Here immunoSEQ multiplex PCR was the method, and the copy in TCRdb shows in-frame clones only, minus some. The V and J calls and the clone size are those of that table, but D and trimming were determined from the DNA. Of 99,000 or so clones in the sample, roughly 76% were seen once.

This sequence originates from a woman in her 70s with acute or convalescent COVID-19. This chain joins TRBV3-1 (or the pseudogene TRBV3-2) and TRBJ2-1, with TRBD1 matching over 7 bases. The specimen was peripheral blood. The CDR3 nucleotides are TGTGCCAGCAGCCAAGGGACAGGTGAGCAGTTCTTC. This gives the protein CASSQGTGEQFF.